Presented here are 23 T cell receptor beta chains from one specimen sequenced in a study of cytomegalovirus exposure and HLA in healthy donors. A multiplex PCR was run with 60 Vbeta primers and 13 Jbeta primers. Assay used: immunoSEQ multiplex PCR; TCRdb lists only in-frame clones, some missing. The sample includes approximately 210,000 clones, roughly 78% of them seen just once. Sequenced input: PBMCs. These receptor sequences come from a girl aged 10 to 17 in good health and CMV-seropositive.

The gene calls are TRBV18 and TRBJ1-1; perhaps TRBD1 as D (6 bases). V dropped 3 bases and J dropped 0 bases, with 17 bases sitting between them. The CDR3 covers 17 residues. Germline CDR1 and CDR2: KGHSH and LQKENI. CDR3 amino acids: CASSPRGAGAMNTEAFF. In nucleotides, the CDR3 is TGTGCCAGCTCACCCAGGGGAGCAGGGGCCATGAACACTGAAGCTTTCTTT.

This clone was picked up a small number of times. This chain uses TRBV6-6 with TRBJ2-1; D perhaps matches TRBD2 (6 bases). The CDR3 is made up of 13 amino acids. V lost 10 bases and J 4 bases, leaving 14 bases between the germline ends. Germline CDR1 and CDR2: MNHNY and SVGAGI (reference sequence). CDR3 protein: CATTGTEYNEQFF. The CDR3 DNA is TGTGCCACCACTGGGACTGAATACAATGAGCAGTTCTTC.

In this sample, this clone turned up once. The V and J genes are TRBV4-3 and TRBJ2-7, with 7 positions matching TRBD2. CDR3 length: 17 residues. Losses at the gene ends were 1 base for V and 0 bases for J; bases not matched to a gene: 9. The V gene's germline CDR1 is LGHNA and CDR2 YSLEER. CDR3 coding DNA: TGCGCCAGCAGCCAAGCATGGGGGGGGTCAAGCTCCTACGAGCAGTACTTC. Translated: CASSQAWGGSSSYEQYF.

This chain links TRBV6-4 with TRBJ1-2, with D uncertain. Germline CDR1 reads MRHNA; CDR2 reads SNTAGT. Between the trimmed V and J ends, which lost 6 bases and 2 bases, there was a span of 13 bases. CDR3 length: 14 residues. The CDR3 protein is CASSPSAENYGYTF. CDR3 nucleotide sequence: TGTGCCAGCAGCCCCTCGGCGGAAAACTATGGCTACACCTTC.

The genes are TRBV6-1 and TRBJ2-1; 9 bases align to TRBD2. V trimming: 4 bases; J trimming: 8 bases; junction bases outside the gene matches: 12. The germline CDR1 and CDR2 sequences are MNHNS and SASEGT. There are 16 residues in the CDR3. DNA of the CDR3: TGTGCCAGCAGTGGGGGAGCGGGGGGCCCCTGGGATGAGCAGTTCTTC. Its protein is CASSGGAGGPWDEQFF.

The rearrangement joins TRBV10-2 to TRBJ1-5; TRBD1 matches at 8 bases. CDR1 WSHSY and CDR2 SAAADI come from the germline V gene. CDR3 size: 13 residues. V trimming: 8 bases; J trimming: 5 bases; junction bases outside the gene matches: 5. The CDR3 sequence: CASLDRVDQPQHF. CDR3 DNA: TGCGCCAGCTTGGACAGGGTGGATCAGCCCCAGCATTTT.

The chain joins TRBV27 to TRBJ1-4, with D possibly TRBD1 on 6 matching bases. Trimming left V 3 bases short and J 3 bases short, with 11 bases between. From germline, CDR1 is MNHEY and CDR2 SMNVEV (reference sequence). The length of the CDR3 is 15 residues. DNA of the CDR3: TGTGCCAGCAGTTTCACAGGGTCGCCTAATGAAAAACTGTTTTTT. As protein: CASSFTGSPNEKLFF.

The chain employs TRBV9 and TRBJ1-2; TRBD1 aligns across 9 bases. This CDR3 comprises 15 residues. In germline, CDR1 is SGDLS, CDR2 YYNGEE. V was clipped by 4 bases and J by 2 bases; unmatched bases: 6. CDR3 bases: TGTGCCAGCAGCCCGGGACAGGGTGTAAACTATGGCTACACCTTC. Its protein is CASSPGQGVNYGYTF.

V gene TRBV27 combines with J gene TRBJ1-6, with D hard to call. The length of the CDR3 is 15 residues. V gave up 3 bases and J gave up 0 bases, with 6 bases separating them. Germline V gene data show CDR1 as MNHEY and CDR2 as SMNVEV (reference sequence). CDR3 loop: CASSFVSSYNSPLHF. The DNA for the CDR3 is TGTGCCAGCAGTTTTGTGAGCTCCTATAATTCACCCCTCCACTTT.

J is TRBJ1-2 and V is TRBV6-6, with 8 bases aligning to TRBD1. This CDR3 is 13 amino acids long. V lost 8 bases, J lost 10 bases, and 12 bases stayed unmatched. CDR1 is MNHNY and CDR2 is SVGAGI in the germline V gene (reference sequence). The CDR3 spells CASFTSGGSDYTF. The CDR3 nucleotides are TGTGCCAGCTTTACCTCAGGGGGCTCTGACTACACCTTC.

This rearrangement joins TRBV7-2 to TRBJ2-7, with 11 bases fitting TRBD2. CDR3 size: 17 residues. V lost 1 base, J lost 4 bases, and 9 bases stayed unmatched. The germline V gene has CDR1 SGHTA and CDR2 FQGNSA. The CDR3 DNA sequence: TGTGCCAGCAGCTTAGGTTTAGCGGGGGGGCCGGGGTACGAGCAGTACTTC. Encoded protein: CASSLGLAGGPGYEQYF.

The chain joins TRBV18 to TRBJ2-3; TRBD2 agrees at 8 bases. Germline CDR1 KGHSH, CDR2 LQKENI. The V gene end was trimmed by 4 bases and the J gene end by 6 bases; junction bases not matched to a gene: 9. The CDR3 has 15 amino acids. The CDR3 sequence: CASSQSGLVRDTQYF. DNA of the CDR3: TGTGCCAGCTCACAATCGGGACTAGTGCGCGATACGCAGTATTTT.

Worth noting for this clone: The sample contains more than one DNA sequence encoding this CDR3. The J gene is TRBJ1-3, the V gene TRBV9, with unresolved D. The length of the CDR3 is 14 residues. Trimming stripped 0 bases from V and 0 bases from J, with 4 bases between. The germline CDR1 and CDR2 sequences are SGDLS and YYNGEE. Here the CDR3 DNA reads TGTGCCAGCAGCGTAGATAGCTCTGGAAACACCATATATTTT. Its translation is CASSVDSSGNTIYF.

Only one count was recorded for this clone. The rearrangement links TRBV28 to TRBJ2-7; tentatively, D is TRBD1 (6 bases). CDR3 length: 13 amino acids. V gave up 3 bases and J gave up 4 bases, with 10 bases separating them. The V gene's germline CDR1 is MDHEN and CDR2 SYDVKM. The CDR3 loop reads CASSFPTGYEQYF. CDR3 sequence (DNA): TGTGCCAGCAGTTTTCCCACAGGGTACGAGCAGTACTTC.

This chain links TRBV7-9 with TRBJ1-2, with TRBD1 as a possible D gene (5 bases). The CDR3 runs 15 residues. V lost 3 bases and J lost 4, with 15 bases in between. Germline-derived CDR1 and CDR2 are SEHNR and FQNEAQ (reference sequence). CDR3 loop: CASSFPGAGSYGYTF. As DNA, the CDR3 is TGTGCCAGCAGCTTTCCCGGGGCGGGGTCCTATGGCTACACCTTC.

The chain carries TRBV6-1 and TRBJ2-1; TRBD2 agrees at 15 bases. CDR1 and CDR2 from the germline V gene are MNHNS and SASEGT. The CDR3 has 15 residues. V lost 3 bases, J lost 11 bases, and 5 bases stayed unmatched. CDR3 nucleotides: TGTGCCAGCAGTGAGGCGGGACTAGCGGGGGGTAAGCAGTTCTTC. It codes for CASSEAGLAGGKQFF.

This rearrangement joins TRBV11-2 to TRBJ1-2; D ambiguous. Germline V gene sequence: CDR1 SGHAT, CDR2 FQNNGV. The V gene lost 0 bases and the J gene lost 2 bases, with 4 bases spanning the gap. This CDR3 contains 13 residues. The CDR3 coding sequence is TGTGCCAGCAGCTTAGACGAGAACTATGGCTACACCTTC. Protein: CASSLDENYGYTF.

The chain links TRBV6-6 to TRBJ2-3; 10 bases align to TRBD1. CDR1 and CDR2 from the germline V gene are MNHNY and SVGAGI (reference sequence). CDR3 length equals 16 residues. V trimming: 6 bases; J trimming: 5 bases; junction bases outside the gene matches: 11. As DNA, the CDR3 is TGTGCCAGCAGAAAGTACTCGGACAGGGGGGTAGATACGCAGTATTTT. It is translated as CASRKYSDRGVDTQYF.

CDR3 amino acids: CASSQEGRGALTGGTNEKLFF. The CDR3 DNA reads TGCGCCAGCAGCCAAGAAGGCCGTGGGGCCCTTACAGGGGGAACTAATGAAAAACTGTTTTTT. The chain joins TRBV4-3 to TRBJ1-4; 8 bases map to TRBD1. The V segment lost 0 bases and the J segment 1 base; nucleotides outside the gene matches: 16. The germline gives CDR1 LGHNA, CDR2 YSLEER. This CDR3 spans 21 amino acids.

This clone was counted only a few times. The V call is TRBV7-2, the J call TRBJ2-1; 11 bases are shared with TRBD1. The CDR3 has 16 amino acids. V trimming: 1 base; J trimming: 8 bases; junction bases outside the gene matches: 7. CDR1 and CDR2 from the germline V gene are SGHTA and FQGNSA. CDR3 DNA sequence: TGTGCCAGCAGCTTAGGTGTCGGACAGGGGGCTCATGAGCAGTTCTTC. Encoded protein: CASSLGVGQGAHEQFF.

The rearrangement uses TRBV7-2 and TRBJ2-7, with D possibly TRBD1 on 6 matching bases. There are 13 residues in the CDR3. V was pared by 2 bases and J by 4 bases, with 9 bases between. CDR1 SGHTA and CDR2 FQGNSA come from the germline V gene. The CDR3 loop is CASSLSGHYEQYF. The CDR3 nucleotides are TGTGCCAGCAGCTTATCGGGACATTACGAGCAGTACTTC. The full variable domain, with the rest looked up from reference TRBV7-2 and TRBJ2-7, is GAGVSQSPSNKVTEKGKDVELRCDPISGHTALYWYRQSLGQGLEFLIYFQGNSAPDKSGLPSDRFSAERTGGSVSTLTIQRTQQEDSAVYLCASSLSGHYEQYFGPGTRLTVT.

This clone was found a few times. V is TRBV27 and J is TRBJ1-5, with D unclear. The CDR3 is 14 residues long. In germline, CDR1 is MNHEY, CDR2 SMNVEV (reference sequence). With 3 bases removed from V and 7 bases from J, the gap between germline ends came to 13 bases. CDR3 in amino acids: CASSFGPAGQPQHF. The CDR3 DNA sequence: TGTGCCAGCAGTTTCGGGCCAGCGGGCCAGCCCCAGCATTTT.

The genes are TRBV19 and TRBJ1-4, with D perhaps matching TRBD1 (6 bases). This CDR3 comprises 14 residues. Trimming took 6 bases from V and 5 from J, leaving 13 bases between them. Germline V lookup: CDR1 LNHDA, CDR2 SQIVND (reference sequence). The CDR3 spells CASRMTGANEKLFF. The CDR3 bases are TGTGCCAGTAGGATGACAGGAGCAAATGAAAAACTGTTTTTT. Drawing the rest from reference TRBV19 and TRBJ1-4, the complete variable domain is DGGITQSPKYLFRKEGQNVTLSCEQNLNHDAMYWYRQDPGQGLRLIYYSQIVNDFQKGDIAEGYSVSREKKESFPLTVTSAQKNPTAFYLCASRMTGANEKLFFGSGTQLSVL.